The T cell receptor (beta chain) described here comes from a study of metastatic and nonmetastatic thyroid tumors. Across the study: It was across blood and tumor or nodule tissue from malignant and benign thyroid patients that repertoires were compared. Broader study findings: Malignant thyroid tumors reportedly had TCR beta diversity that was significantly higher than in benign nodules, in blood and tumor.

In the original processing: The study built a papillary thyroid cancer distant-metastasis classifier from CDR3 differences across clinicopathological groups. TCRdb re-analyzed the PCR reads using MiXCR. These V and J calls are TCRdb output, not the study's own analysis. Of more than 9,000 clones in the sample, approximately 30% were seen once. From germline, CDR1 is MNHNS and CDR2 SASEGT. The CDR3 is 14 residues long. The trim removed 11 bases at V and 6 bases at J, leaving 10 bases unmatched. No patient received treatment before thyroid surgery. By proportion, this clone is medium-sized. Its antigen remains unidentified.

This receptor was obtained from a male donor with papillary thyroid cancer or a benign thyroid nodule (not recorded which). Some clones in this sample may be carry-over from other donors' samples. This chain uses TRBV6-1 with TRBJ2-3, with 11 bases that match TRBD2. The sample comprised tumor tissue. The CDR3 loop is CAVLTSGIGDTQYF. The CDR3, as DNA: TGTGCCGTCTTGACTAGCGGGATTGGGGATACGCAGTATTTT.